This T cell receptor (beta chain) comes out of a study of breast tumors, draining lymph nodes, adjacent tissues. The CDR3 loop spans 15 amino acids. The germline V gene has CDR1 LGHDT and CDR2 YNNKEL (reference sequence). V dropped 4 bases and J dropped 8; count of bases not matched to a gene: 10. Ten or more counts support this clonotype. Antigen: not known. The lymph nodes were axillary draining lymph nodes from breast cancer patients. General study points: Compared with basal-like, luminal-like tumors shared significantly more repertoire with nontumor tissue. Findings are consistent with lymph node origin and intratumoral expansion of most tumor T cells. That most tumor T cells come from lymph nodes remained unproven. Tumor repertoires ranked between lymph nodes and nontumor tissue in diversity, with V and J gene preferences.

MiXCR, run by TCRdb on the multiplex PCR reads, gives a single entry per CDR3 protein. This sample has some 140,000 distinct CDR3 sequences, with less than 25% found just once. Sequencing was done on a sample of axillary lymph node tissue. The chain uses TRBV3-1 and TRBJ2-1, with 8 bases lining up with TRBD2. The sequence came from a female donor with breast cancer. Some clones in this sample may be carry-over from other donors' samples. In DNA, the CDR3 is TGTGCCAGCAGCCCCTCGGCGGGAGGTAGGGATGAGCAGTTCTTC. Encoded protein: CASSPSAGGRDEQFF.